Listed here are 31 T cell receptor beta chains from one sample, sequenced in a study of shared clonotypes between healthy human individuals. TCRdb's copy holds only in-frame clones and misses some; the assay was immunoSEQ multiplex PCR. The table has about 1.1 million clones, roughly 77% seen once. The material sequenced was memory CD4+ T cells from PBMCs. The subset is: CD45RA-negative fraction. The receptors were sampled from a man aged 18-30 years in good health. Some clones in this sample may be carry-over from other donors' samples.

This sequence joins TRBV7-2 and TRBJ2-3; D unresolved. The CDR3 sequence is 15 residues long. Trimming cost V 1 base and J 2 bases, with 10 bases left between them. Looked up from germline, CDR1 is SGHTA and CDR2 is FQGNSA. CDR3 sequence (DNA): TGTGCCAGCAGCTTAGTCGGCTCATCCACAGATACGCAGTATTTT. It is translated as CASSLVGSSTDTQYF.

The gene calls are TRBV4-1 and TRBJ2-1; 7 bases align to TRBD2. The ends lost 1 base at V and 5 bases at J; junction bases unmatched: 14. The CDR3 loop spans 18 amino acids. CDR1 is MGHRA, CDR2 YSYEKL, per germline. CDR3 protein: CASSQGMGFAGVDNEQFF. The CDR3 DNA reads TGCGCCAGCAGCCAAGGGATGGGGTTTGCGGGAGTGGACAATGAGCAGTTCTTC.

This clone was counted between two and nine times. The chain couples TRBV30 to TRBJ1-1; D call uncertain. Trimming removed 2 bases from V and 1 base from J, with 8 bases in between. This CDR3 has 13 residues. CDR1 and CDR2 (germline): GTSNPN, SVGIG (reference sequence). The CDR3 coding sequence is TGTGCCTGGAGTAGAGGCCAGAACACTGAAGCTTTCTTT. Its protein product is CAWSRGQNTEAFF. Together with reference TRBV30 and TRBJ1-1, the CDR3 gives the full variable domain: SQTIHQWPATLVQPVGSPLSLECTVEGTSNPNLYWYRQAAGRGLQLLFYSVGIGQISSEVPQNLSASRPQDRQFILSSKKLLLSDSGFYLCAWSRGQNTEAFFGQGTRLTVV.

V is TRBV10-3 and J is TRBJ2-1; perhaps TRBD2 as D (6 bases). Trimming left V 6 bases short and J 8 bases short, with 23 bases between. CDR3 length equals 16 residues. Germline CDR1 and CDR2: ENHRY and SYGVKD. Here the CDR3 DNA reads TGTGCCATCAGCAGTTCTGGAGGGAGGTATCACCATGAGCAGTTCTTC. It is translated as CAISSSGGRYHHEQFF.

The rearrangement links TRBV19 to TRBJ2-3, with D possibly TRBD2 on 6 matching bases. Germline V gene data show CDR1 as LNHDA and CDR2 as SQIVND (reference sequence). Trimming cost V 3 bases and J 6 bases, with 16 bases left between them. This CDR3 region has 15 residues. The DNA of the CDR3 is TGTGCCAGTAGTATTCTAAGAGGAGCGGGCGATACGCAGTATTTT. It specifies CASSILRGAGDTQYF.

The V and J genes are TRBV18 and TRBJ2-7, with TRBD1 matching 9 bases. J lost 4 bases, V lost 2 bases, and 9 bases had no gene match. Germline CDR1 reads KGHSH; CDR2 reads LQKENI. The CDR3 is 16 amino acids. The CDR3 here is CASSPGADRGEYEQYF. CDR3 nucleotides: TGTGCCAGCTCACCAGGGGCCGACAGGGGGGAGTACGAGCAGTACTTC.

The V and J genes are TRBV6-1 and TRBJ1-2; 8 positions agree with TRBD1. V shed 8 bases, J shed 5 bases, and the junction held 10 bases outside the gene matches. The germline V gene has CDR1 MNHNS and CDR2 SASEGT. The CDR3 covers 14 residues. The CDR3 is CASQLGQGGYGYTF. The CDR3 bases are TGTGCCAGCCAGCTAGGACAGGGTGGATATGGCTACACCTTC.

The chain has TRBV7-2 and TRBJ2-1, with 13 bases fitting TRBD2. The germline CDR1 and CDR2 sequences are SGHTA and FQGNSA. The CDR3 sequence is 16 residues long. The junction had 5 bases not matched to a gene; V was cut back by 1 base and J by 8 bases. The CDR3 region is CASSLVGTSGMDEQFF. DNA of the CDR3: TGTGCCAGCAGCTTAGTGGGGACTAGCGGGATGGATGAGCAGTTCTTC.

The chain uses TRBV5-4 and TRBJ2-5; a weak D match, TRBD2 (5 bases). V gave up 0 bases and J gave up 8 bases, with 14 bases separating them. Per the germline V gene, CDR1 is SGHNT and CDR2 is YYREEE (reference sequence). The CDR3 consists of 14 residues. CDR3 residues: CASSLGQEGNTQYF. DNA for the CDR3: TGTGCCAGCAGCTTGGGGCAAGAGGGAAACACCCAGTACTTC.

The V call is TRBV5-4, the J call TRBJ2-5, with TRBD2 matching over 8 bases. This CDR3 has 15 residues. Germline V CDR1 and CDR2: SGHNT, YYREEE (reference sequence). V was clipped by 4 bases and J by 5 bases; unmatched bases: 10. CDR3 DNA: TGTGCCAGCAGCCCGACTAGCGCCAGAAGGGAGACCCAGTACTTC. Amino acid sequence: CASSPTSARRETQYF.

This rearrangement joins TRBV9 to TRBJ1-3, with D uncertain. Germline CDR1 is SGDLS and CDR2 is YYNGEE. The length of the CDR3 is 12 residues. Trimming cost V 5 bases and J 1 base, with 4 bases left between them. The CDR3, as DNA: TGTGCCAGCAGGGCATCTGGAAACACCATATATTTT. It translates to CASRASGNTIYF. The entire variable domain, with the rest obtained from reference TRBV9 and TRBJ1-3, is as follows: DSGVTQTPKHLITATGQRVTLRCSPRSGDLSVYWYQQSLDQGLQFLIQYYNGEERAKGNILERFSAQQFPDLHSELNLSSLELGDSALYFCASRASGNTIYFGEGSWLTVV.

The DNA of the CDR3 is TGTGCCAGCAGCCTAGTTAAGGGCAATCAGCCCCAGCATTTT. It translates to CASSLVKGNQPQHF. The chain is built from TRBV7-2 and TRBJ1-5, with D hard to call. CDR3 size: 14 residues. Germline CDR1 SGHTA, CDR2 FQGNSA. Trimming stripped 5 bases from V and 2 bases from J, with 10 bases between.

V is TRBV6-5 and J is TRBJ2-2; D might be TRBD2 (6 bases). In germline, CDR1 is MNHEY, CDR2 SVGAGI. V lost 3 bases, J lost 6 bases, and 17 bases lay in between. The CDR3 runs 16 residues. CDR3 coding DNA: TGTGCCAGCAGTTATCGCCACGGGGGATTGGCCGGGGAGCTGTTTTTT. This codes for CASSYRHGGLAGELFF.

J is TRBJ1-1 and V is TRBV18; TRBD1 matches at 9 bases. The J segment lost 5 bases and the V segment lost 5 bases, leaving 3 bases of the junction unmatched. The V gene's germline CDR1 is KGHSH and CDR2 LQKENI. CDR3 length: 13 amino acids. CDR3 nucleotides: TGTGCCAGCTCATCCGGACAGGGGACTGAAGCTTTCTTT. Its protein is CASSSGQGTEAFF.

V and J are TRBV11-2 and TRBJ1-1; possible D gene TRBD1, 6 bases. From germline, CDR1 is SGHAT and CDR2 FQNNGV. The V and J ends lost 4 bases and 1 base respectively, with 13 bases between them. The CDR3 is made up of 15 amino acids. The CDR3: CASSSQGQPNTEAFF. The CDR3 nucleotides read TGTGCCAGCAGCTCTCAGGGACAACCGAACACTGAAGCTTTCTTT.

With respect to this clone: At the DNA level, this CDR3 is encoded by other sequences in the same sample as well. V and J are TRBV6-1 and TRBJ1-2; tentatively, D is TRBD1 (5 bases). Per the germline V gene, CDR1 is MNHNS and CDR2 is SASEGT. V dropped 0 bases and J dropped 5 bases, with 7 bases sitting between them. This CDR3 comprises 13 residues. CDR3 nucleotides: TGTGCCAGCAGTGAAGCGGGGGGGTATGGCTACACCTTC. As protein: CASSEAGGYGYTF.

The chain joins TRBV9 to TRBJ2-1; the D gene is possibly TRBD1 (7 bases). V gave up 0 bases and J gave up 7 bases, with 14 bases separating them. CDR1 is SGDLS, CDR2 YYNGEE, per germline. The CDR3 totals 15 residues. DNA for the CDR3: TGTGCCAGCAGCGTAGGTGCGGGACAGCGAAATGAGCAGTTCTTC. It translates to CASSVGAGQRNEQFF.

This chain joins TRBV6-1 and TRBJ2-7, with 9 bases that match TRBD1. This CDR3 has 15 amino acids. The junction had 7 bases not matched to a gene; V was cut back by 5 bases and J by 2 bases. Germline values: CDR1 MNHNS, CDR2 SASEGT. CDR3 nucleotides: TGTGCCAGCAGTTTAGGACAGGGGAAGGCCTACGAGCAGTACTTC. Its protein is CASSLGQGKAYEQYF.

V usage is TRBV29-1 and J usage is TRBJ2-3; TRBD2 matches at 8 bases. The V gene's germline CDR1 is SQVTM and CDR2 ANQGSEA. CDR3 size: 13 residues. V was clipped by 6 bases and J by 3 bases; unmatched bases: 5. The CDR3 is CSVAAGVTDTQYF. In nucleotides, the CDR3 is TGCAGCGTCGCAGCGGGAGTAACAGATACGCAGTATTTT.

The chain links TRBV9 to TRBJ1-2, with TRBD1 identical over 8 bases. The CDR3 loop spans 15 amino acids. Trimming cost V 0 bases and J 3 bases; bases outside gene matches: 4. In germline, CDR1 is SGDLS, CDR2 YYNGEE. The CDR3 loop is CASSVEAGGDYGYTF. The CDR3, as DNA: TGTGCCAGCAGCGTAGAGGCAGGGGGCGACTATGGCTACACCTTC. Full variable domain (outside the CDR3, taken from reference TRBV9 and TRBJ1-2): DSGVTQTPKHLITATGQRVTLRCSPRSGDLSVYWYQQSLDQGLQFLIQYYNGEERAKGNILERFSAQQFPDLHSELNLSSLELGDSALYFCASSVEAGGDYGYTFGSGTRLTVV.

In this sample, this clone turned up once. The chain combines TRBV19 with TRBJ1-1, with D hard to call. This CDR3 has 12 amino acids. Germline CDR1 LNHDA, CDR2 SQIVND (reference sequence). V lost 11 bases and J lost 3, with 13 bases in between. CDR3 in DNA: TGTGCCGTGGCCGGCAGGCACACTGAAGCTTTCTTT. Its translation is CAVAGRHTEAFF.

V and J are TRBV27 and TRBJ2-7; no firm D call. The CDR3 extends over 12 amino acids. Trimming left V 1 base short and J 4 bases short, with 5 bases between. Germline assignment: CDR1 MNHEY and CDR2 SMNVEV (reference sequence). The CDR3 loop reads CASSLLGYEQYF. Written as DNA, the CDR3 is TGTGCCAGCAGTTTATTGGGATACGAGCAGTACTTC.

This clone came up once. The chain combines TRBV19 with TRBJ2-6, with 8 bases that match TRBD1. The CDR3 extends over 18 amino acids. V gave up 3 bases and J gave up 1 base; unmatched junction bases: 8. Germline assignment: CDR1 LNHDA and CDR2 SQIVND (reference sequence). The CDR3, as DNA: TGTGCCAGTAGTATGGGACAGGCCCTAAGGTCTGGGGCCAACGTCCTGACTTTC. Its translation: CASSMGQALRSGANVLTF.

The J gene is TRBJ1-5, the V gene TRBV18, with a tentative D call TRBD1 (5 bases). V was clipped by 3 bases and J by 1 base, with 16 bases between them. Germline V lookup: CDR1 KGHSH, CDR2 LQKENI. This CDR3 has 17 residues. The CDR3 region is CASSPGRAVGSNQPQHF. Here the CDR3 DNA reads TGTGCCAGCTCACCGGGACGGGCCGTGGGAAGCAATCAGCCCCAGCATTTT.

The genes are TRBV7-2 and TRBJ2-1, with 8 bases fitting TRBD2. Germline CDR1 reads SGHTA; CDR2 reads FQGNSA. This CDR3 region has 14 residues. The J segment lost 6 bases and the V segment lost 4 bases, leaving 5 bases of the junction unmatched. The DNA for the CDR3 is TGTGCCAGCAGCTCATACGGACTAGCCAATGAGCAGTTCTTC. This sequence encodes CASSSYGLANEQFF.

The rearrangement uses TRBV6-1 and TRBJ2-2, with 7 bases lining up with TRBD2. This CDR3 is built from 18 residues. Germline V gene lookup returns CDR1 MNHNS and CDR2 SASEGT. Trimming took 4 bases from V and 4 from J; bases not matched to a gene: 15. The CDR3, as DNA: TGTGCCAGCAGTGGGCCAAGGGAGGCGGGAGAGTCCACCGGGGAGCTGTTTTTT. Translating gives CASSGPREAGESTGELFF.

The rearrangement uses TRBV2 and TRBJ2-7; either TRBD1 or TRBD2 may fit D (5 bases each). Looked up from germline, CDR1 is SNHLY and CDR2 is FYNNEI. This CDR3 has 13 amino acids. The ends were cut back, 11 bases at V and 6 bases at J, with 20 bases in the middle. In DNA form, the CDR3 reads TGTGCCGTTAGATCTGAGGGGCTTGGCGAGCAGTACTTC. Residues: CAVRSEGLGEQYF.

This chain links TRBV27 with TRBJ1-2; 7 nucleotides match TRBD1. Germline trimming cut 5 bases from V and 4 bases from J; bases unmatched to any gene: 10. The CDR3 is 15 residues long. The germline V gene encodes CDR1 MNHEY and CDR2 SMNVEV (reference sequence). The CDR3 DNA follows: TGTGCCAGCAGTCAAATGCGTGACAGGGCCTATGGCTACACCTTC. It encodes CASSQMRDRAYGYTF.

The CDR3 DNA reads TGTGCCAGCAACATAAATGGGGGAGTGGCTGAAGCTTTCTTT. It yields the protein CASNINGGVAEAFF. J is TRBJ1-1 and V is TRBV2; D may be TRBD1 (5 bases). The length of the CDR3 is 14 residues. The V gene lost 7 bases and the J gene lost 6 bases, with 18 bases spanning the gap. Germline V gene lookup returns CDR1 SNHLY and CDR2 FYNNEI. Supplemented by reference TRBV2 and TRBJ1-1, the full variable domain reads EPEVTQTPSHQVTQMGQEVILRCVPISNHLYFYWYRQILGQKVEFLVSFYNNEISEKSEIFDDQFSVERPDGSNFTLKIRSTKLEDSAMYFCASNINGGVAEAFFGQGTRLTVV.

The V gene is TRBV28, the J gene TRBJ2-7; TRBD2 matches 8 bases. Trimming at V came to 5 bases and at J to 3 bases, leaving 12 bases not matched to a gene. The CDR3 extends over 16 amino acids. Germline CDR1 and CDR2: MDHEN and SYDVKM. CDR3 sequence reads: CASSPLGAGDFYEQYF. In DNA, the CDR3 is TGTGCCAGCAGTCCCCTGGGAGCGGGAGACTTCTACGAGCAGTACTTC. Filled out from reference TRBV28 and TRBJ2-7, the complete variable domain reads DVKVTQSSRYLVKRTGEKVFLECVQDMDHENMFWYRQDPGLGLRLIYFSYDVKMKEKGDIPEGYSVSREKKERFSLILESASTNQTSMYLCASSPLGAGDFYEQYFGPGTRLTVT.

J is TRBJ2-1 and V is TRBV4-1; 7 bases match TRBD1. With V trimmed by 3 bases and J by 4 bases, 12 bases remained unmatched. CDR3 length equals 17 residues. Germline values: CDR1 MGHRA, CDR2 YSYEKL. CDR3 bases: TGCGCCAGCAGCCAGCAGACAGGGCCTAGCAGATACAATGAGCAGTTCTTC. Amino acid sequence: CASSQQTGPSRYNEQFF.